This TCR beta chain stems from a study of blood T cell repertoires in COVID-19. The data were produced by immunoSEQ multiplex PCR, yet TCRdb's version contains in-frame clones alone and is incomplete. The sample lists 15,000 to 20,000 clones, about 85% seen once, with approximately 50% in the top ten. The TCR originated in a human donor in a cohort sampled during active COVID-19. The material sequenced was peripheral blood.

In DNA form, the CDR3 reads TGTGCCAGTAGTATCTCCCCGACAGGGGGCACTGAAGCTTTCTTT. Encoded protein: CASSISPTGGTEAFF. The V and J genes are TRBV19 and TRBJ1-1; 9 positions match TRBD1. The CDR3 covers 15 residues. With 3 bases clipped from V and 4 bases from J, the junction kept 6 bases outside the gene matches. Germline CDR1 is LNHDA and CDR2 is SQIVND (reference sequence).